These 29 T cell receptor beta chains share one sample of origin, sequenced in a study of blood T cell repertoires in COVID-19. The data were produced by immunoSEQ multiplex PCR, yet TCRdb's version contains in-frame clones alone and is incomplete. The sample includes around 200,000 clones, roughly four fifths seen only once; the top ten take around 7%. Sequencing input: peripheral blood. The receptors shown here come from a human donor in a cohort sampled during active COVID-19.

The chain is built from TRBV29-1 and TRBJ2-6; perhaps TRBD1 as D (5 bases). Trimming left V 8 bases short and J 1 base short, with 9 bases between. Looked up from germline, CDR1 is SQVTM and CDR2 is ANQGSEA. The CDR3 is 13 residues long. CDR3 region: CSIGASGANVLTF. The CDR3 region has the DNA TGCAGCATTGGGGCTTCTGGGGCCAACGTCCTGACTTTC.

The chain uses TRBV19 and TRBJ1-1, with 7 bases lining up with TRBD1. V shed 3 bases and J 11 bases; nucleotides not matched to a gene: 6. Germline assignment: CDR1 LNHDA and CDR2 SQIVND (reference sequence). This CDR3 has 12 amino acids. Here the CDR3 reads CASSIRAGGAFF. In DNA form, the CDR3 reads TGTGCCAGTAGTATTCGGGCAGGGGGTGCTTTCTTT.

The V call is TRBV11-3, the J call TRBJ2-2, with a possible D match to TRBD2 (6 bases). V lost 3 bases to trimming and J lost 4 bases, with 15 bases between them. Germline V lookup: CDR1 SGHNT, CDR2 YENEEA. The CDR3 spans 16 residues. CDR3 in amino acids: CASSLDYSGGTGELFF. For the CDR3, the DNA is TGTGCCAGCAGCTTGGACTATAGTGGCGGCACCGGGGAGCTGTTTTTT.

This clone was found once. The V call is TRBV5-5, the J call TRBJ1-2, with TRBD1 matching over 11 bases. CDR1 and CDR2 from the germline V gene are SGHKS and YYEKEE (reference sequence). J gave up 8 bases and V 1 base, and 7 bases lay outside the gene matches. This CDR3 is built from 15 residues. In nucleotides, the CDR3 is TGTGCCAGCAGCTTGTTGGGACAGGGGGACGGGGGCTACACCTTC. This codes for CASSLLGQGDGGYTF.

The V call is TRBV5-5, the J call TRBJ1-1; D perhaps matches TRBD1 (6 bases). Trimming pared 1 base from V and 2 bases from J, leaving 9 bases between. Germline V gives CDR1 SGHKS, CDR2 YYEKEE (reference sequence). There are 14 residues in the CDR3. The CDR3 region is CASSLRGTNTEAFF. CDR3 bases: TGTGCCAGCAGCTTGAGGGGGACAAACACTGAAGCTTTCTTT.

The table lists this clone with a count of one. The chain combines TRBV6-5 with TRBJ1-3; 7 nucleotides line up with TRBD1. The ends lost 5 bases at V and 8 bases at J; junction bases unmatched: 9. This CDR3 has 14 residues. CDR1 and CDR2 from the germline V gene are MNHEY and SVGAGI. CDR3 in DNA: TGTGCCAGCAGTAGGACAGGAGGAGGGGACACCATATATTTT. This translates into CASSRTGGGDTIYF.

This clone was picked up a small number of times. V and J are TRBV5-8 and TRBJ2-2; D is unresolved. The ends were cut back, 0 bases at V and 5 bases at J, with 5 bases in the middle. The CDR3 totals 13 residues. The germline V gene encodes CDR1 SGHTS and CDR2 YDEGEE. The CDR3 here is CASSLDSTGELFF. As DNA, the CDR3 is TGTGCCAGCAGCTTGGATAGTACCGGGGAGCTGTTTTTT. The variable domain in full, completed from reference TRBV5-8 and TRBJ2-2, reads EAGVTQSPTHLIKTRGQQATLRCSPISGHTSVYWYQQALGLGLQFLLWYDEGEERNRGNFPPRFSGRQFPNYSSELNVNALELEDSALYLCASSLDSTGELFFGEGSRLTVL.

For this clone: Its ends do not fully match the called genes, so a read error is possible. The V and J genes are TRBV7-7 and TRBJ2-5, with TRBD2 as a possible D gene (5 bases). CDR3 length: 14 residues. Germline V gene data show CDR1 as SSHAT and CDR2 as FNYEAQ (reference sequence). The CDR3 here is CASSLWSGEETQYF. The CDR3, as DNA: TGTGCTAGCAGCTTATGGTCCGGGGAAGAGACCCAGTACTTC.

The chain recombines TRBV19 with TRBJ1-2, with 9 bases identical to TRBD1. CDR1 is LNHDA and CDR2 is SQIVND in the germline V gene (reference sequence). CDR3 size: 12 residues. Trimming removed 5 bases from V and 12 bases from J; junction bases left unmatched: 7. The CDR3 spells CASSPHRGLNTF. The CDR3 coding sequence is TGTGCCAGTAGTCCTCACAGGGGGCTAAACACCTTC.

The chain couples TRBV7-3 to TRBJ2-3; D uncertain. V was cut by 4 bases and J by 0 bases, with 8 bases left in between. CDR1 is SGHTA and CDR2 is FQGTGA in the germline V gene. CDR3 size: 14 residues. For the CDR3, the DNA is TGTGCCAGCAGCTCCCCCTCTAGCACAGATACGCAGTATTTT. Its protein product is CASSSPSSTDTQYF.

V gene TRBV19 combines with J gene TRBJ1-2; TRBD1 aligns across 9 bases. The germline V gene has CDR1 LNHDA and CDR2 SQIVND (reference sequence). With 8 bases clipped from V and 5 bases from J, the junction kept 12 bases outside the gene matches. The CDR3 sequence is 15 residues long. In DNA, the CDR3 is TGTGCCAGTTCCTCCCCGGTCGGGACAGGGTATGGCTACACCTTC. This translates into CASSSPVGTGYGYTF. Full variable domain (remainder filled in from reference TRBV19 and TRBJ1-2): DGGITQSPKYLFRKEGQNVTLSCEQNLNHDAMYWYRQDPGQGLRLIYYSQIVNDFQKGDIAEGYSVSREKKESFPLTVTSAQKNPTAFYLCASSSPVGTGYGYTFGSGTRLTVV.

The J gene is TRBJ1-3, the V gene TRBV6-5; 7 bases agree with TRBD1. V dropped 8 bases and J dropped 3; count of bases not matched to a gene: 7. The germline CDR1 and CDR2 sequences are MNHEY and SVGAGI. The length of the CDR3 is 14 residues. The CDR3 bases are TGTGCCAGCCGACAGGGAACCTTTGGAAACACCATATATTTT. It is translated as CASRQGTFGNTIYF.

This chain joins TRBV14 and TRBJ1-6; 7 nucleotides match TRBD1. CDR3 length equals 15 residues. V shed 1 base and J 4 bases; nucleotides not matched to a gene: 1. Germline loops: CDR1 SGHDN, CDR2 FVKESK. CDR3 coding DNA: TGTGCCAGCAGCCAAGCAGGGGGGTATAATTCACCCCTCCACTTT. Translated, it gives CASSQAGGYNSPLHF.

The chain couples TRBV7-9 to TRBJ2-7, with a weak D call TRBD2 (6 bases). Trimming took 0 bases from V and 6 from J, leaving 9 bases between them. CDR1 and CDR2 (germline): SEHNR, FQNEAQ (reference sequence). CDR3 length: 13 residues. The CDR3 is CASSLARGGEQYF. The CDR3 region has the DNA TGTGCCAGCAGCTTAGCGCGGGGCGGCGAGCAGTACTTC.

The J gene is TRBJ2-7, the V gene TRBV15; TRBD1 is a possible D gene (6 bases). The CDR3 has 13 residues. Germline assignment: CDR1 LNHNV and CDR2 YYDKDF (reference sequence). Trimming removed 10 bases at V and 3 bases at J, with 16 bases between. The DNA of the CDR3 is TGTGCCATCTCAACAGGGCTCGGCTACGAGCAGTACTTC. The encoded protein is CAISTGLGYEQYF.

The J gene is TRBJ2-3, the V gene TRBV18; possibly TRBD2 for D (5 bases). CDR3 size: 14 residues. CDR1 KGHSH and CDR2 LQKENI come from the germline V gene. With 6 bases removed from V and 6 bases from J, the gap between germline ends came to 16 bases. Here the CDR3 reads CASSPDYLADTQYF. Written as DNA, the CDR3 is TGTGCCAGCTCGCCAGACTACTTGGCGGATACGCAGTATTTT.

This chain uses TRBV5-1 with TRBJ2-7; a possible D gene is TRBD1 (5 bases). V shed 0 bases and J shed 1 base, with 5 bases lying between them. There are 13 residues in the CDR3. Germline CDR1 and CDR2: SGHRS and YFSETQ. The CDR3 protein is CASSLDRSYEQYF. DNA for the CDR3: TGCGCCAGCAGCTTGGACAGGTCCTACGAGCAGTACTTC.

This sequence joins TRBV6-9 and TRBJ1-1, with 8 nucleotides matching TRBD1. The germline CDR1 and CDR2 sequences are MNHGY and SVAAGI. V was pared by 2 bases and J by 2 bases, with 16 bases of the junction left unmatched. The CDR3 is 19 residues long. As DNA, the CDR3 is TGTGCCAGCAGTTATGCATCAGGGGGCGGGGGATTTAATAACACTGAAGCTTTCTTT. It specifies CASSYASGGGGFNNTEAFF.

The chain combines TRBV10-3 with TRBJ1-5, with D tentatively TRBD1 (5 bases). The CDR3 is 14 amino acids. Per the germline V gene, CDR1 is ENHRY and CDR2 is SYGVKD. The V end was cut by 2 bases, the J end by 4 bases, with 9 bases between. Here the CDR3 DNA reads TGTGCCATCAGTGAGCGGGGGGAAAATCAGCCCCAGCATTTT. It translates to CAISERGENQPQHF.

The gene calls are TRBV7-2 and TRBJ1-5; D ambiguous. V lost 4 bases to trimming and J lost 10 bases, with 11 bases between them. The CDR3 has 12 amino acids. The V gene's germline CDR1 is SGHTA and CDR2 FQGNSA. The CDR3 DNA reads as TGTGCCAGCAGCTACGCTCCGGGACCCCAGCATTTT. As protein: CASSYAPGPQHF.

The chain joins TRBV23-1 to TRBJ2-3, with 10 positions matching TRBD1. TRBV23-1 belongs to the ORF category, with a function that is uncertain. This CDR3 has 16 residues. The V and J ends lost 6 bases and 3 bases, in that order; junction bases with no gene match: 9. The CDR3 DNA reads TGCGCCAGCAGGAGGACGGGACAGGGGTATACAGATACGCAGTATTTT. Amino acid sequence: CASRRTGQGYTDTQYF.

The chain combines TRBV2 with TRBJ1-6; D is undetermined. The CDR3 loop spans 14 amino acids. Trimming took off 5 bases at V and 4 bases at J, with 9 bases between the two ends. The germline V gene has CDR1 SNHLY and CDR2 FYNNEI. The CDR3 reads CASSSTPYNSPLHF. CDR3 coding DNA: TGTGCCAGCAGTTCAACACCTTATAATTCACCCCTCCACTTT. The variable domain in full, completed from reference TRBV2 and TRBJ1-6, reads EPEVTQTPSHQVTQMGQEVILRCVPISNHLYFYWYRQILGQKVEFLVSFYNNEISEKSEIFDDQFSVERPDGSNFTLKIRSTKLEDSAMYFCASSSTPYNSPLHFGNGTRLTVT.

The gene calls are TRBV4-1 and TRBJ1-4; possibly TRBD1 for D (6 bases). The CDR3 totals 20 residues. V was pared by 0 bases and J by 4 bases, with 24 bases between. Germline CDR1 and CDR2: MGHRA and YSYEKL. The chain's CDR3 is CASSQDRSGQLSSRNEKLFF. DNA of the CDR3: TGCGCCAGCAGCCAAGATCGATCAGGACAGTTAAGTAGCCGTAATGAAAAACTGTTTTTT.

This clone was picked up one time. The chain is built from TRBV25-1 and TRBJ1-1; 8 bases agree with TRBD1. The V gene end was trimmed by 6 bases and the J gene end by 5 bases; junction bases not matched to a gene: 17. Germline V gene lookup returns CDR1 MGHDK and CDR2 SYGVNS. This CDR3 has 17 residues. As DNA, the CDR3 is TGTGCCAGCAGCCCACCGAACCCTCACCGACAGGGGACTGAAGCTTTCTTT. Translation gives CASSPPNPHRQGTEAFF.

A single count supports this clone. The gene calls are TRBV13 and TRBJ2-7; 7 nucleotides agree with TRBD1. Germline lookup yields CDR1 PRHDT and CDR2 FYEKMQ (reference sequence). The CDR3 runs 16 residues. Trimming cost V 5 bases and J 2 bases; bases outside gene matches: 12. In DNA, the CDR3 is TGTGCCAGCAGCCCACGGGACAGAGCCCGAACCTACGAGCAGTACTTC. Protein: CASSPRDRARTYEQYF.

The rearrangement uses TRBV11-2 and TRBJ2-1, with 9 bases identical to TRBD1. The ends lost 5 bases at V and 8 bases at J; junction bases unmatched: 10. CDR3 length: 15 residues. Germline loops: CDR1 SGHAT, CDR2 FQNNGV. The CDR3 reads CASSRGQGGWDEQFF. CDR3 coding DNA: TGTGCCAGCAGCCGGGGACAGGGAGGATGGGATGAGCAGTTCTTC.

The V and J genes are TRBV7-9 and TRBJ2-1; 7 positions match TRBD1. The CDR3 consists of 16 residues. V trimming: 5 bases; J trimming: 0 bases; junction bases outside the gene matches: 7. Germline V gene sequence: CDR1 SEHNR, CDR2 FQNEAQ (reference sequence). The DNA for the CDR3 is TGTGCCAGCAGCGCGCTGACAGGGTACTCCTACAATGAGCAGTTCTTC. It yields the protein CASSALTGYSYNEQFF.

The CDR3 coding sequence is TGCGCCAGCAGCTCACTTAGCGGGGGGATTAATGAGCAGTTCTTC. Protein product: CASSSLSGGINEQFF. This chain uses TRBV5-1 with TRBJ2-1; 10 bases agree with TRBD2. With 3 bases clipped from V and 7 bases from J, the junction kept 7 bases outside the gene matches. This CDR3 is 15 amino acids long. CDR1 SGHRS and CDR2 YFSETQ come from the germline V gene.

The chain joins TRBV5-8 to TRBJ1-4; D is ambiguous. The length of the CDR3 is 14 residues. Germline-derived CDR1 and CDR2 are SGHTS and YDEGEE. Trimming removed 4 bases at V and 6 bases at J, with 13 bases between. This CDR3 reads CASSPEGSDEKLFF. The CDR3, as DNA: TGTGCCAGCAGCCCTGAGGGATCCGATGAAAAACTGTTTTTT.